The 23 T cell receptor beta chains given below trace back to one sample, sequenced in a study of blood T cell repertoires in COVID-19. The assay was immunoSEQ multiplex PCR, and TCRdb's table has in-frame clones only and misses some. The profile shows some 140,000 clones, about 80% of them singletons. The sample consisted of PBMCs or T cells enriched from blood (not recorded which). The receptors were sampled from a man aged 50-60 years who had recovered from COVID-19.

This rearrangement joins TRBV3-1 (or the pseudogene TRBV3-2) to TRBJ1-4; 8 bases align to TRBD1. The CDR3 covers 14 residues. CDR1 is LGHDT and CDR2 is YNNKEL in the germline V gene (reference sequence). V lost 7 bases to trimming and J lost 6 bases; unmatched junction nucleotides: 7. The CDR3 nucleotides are TGTGCCAGCACACGGACAGGGAGGGATGAAAAACTGTTTTTT. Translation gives CASTRTGRDEKLFF.

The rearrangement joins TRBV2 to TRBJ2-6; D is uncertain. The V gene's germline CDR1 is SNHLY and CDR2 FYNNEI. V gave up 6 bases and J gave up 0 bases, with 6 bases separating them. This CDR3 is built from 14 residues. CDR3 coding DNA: TGTGCCAGCAGAATTAGCTCTGGGGCCAACGTCCTGACTTTC. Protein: CASRISSGANVLTF. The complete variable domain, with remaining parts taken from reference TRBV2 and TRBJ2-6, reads EPEVTQTPSHQVTQMGQEVILRCVPISNHLYFYWYRQILGQKVEFLVSFYNNEISEKSEIFDDQFSVERPDGSNFTLKIRSTKLEDSAMYFCASRISSGANVLTFGAGSRLTVL.

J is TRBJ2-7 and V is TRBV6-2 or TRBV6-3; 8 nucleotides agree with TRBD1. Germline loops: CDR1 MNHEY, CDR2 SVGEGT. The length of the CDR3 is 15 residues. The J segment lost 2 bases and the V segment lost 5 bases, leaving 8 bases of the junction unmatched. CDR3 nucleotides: TGTGCCAGCAGTCAACCGGACAGGGCCCCCTACGAGCAGTACTTC. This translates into CASSQPDRAPYEQYF.

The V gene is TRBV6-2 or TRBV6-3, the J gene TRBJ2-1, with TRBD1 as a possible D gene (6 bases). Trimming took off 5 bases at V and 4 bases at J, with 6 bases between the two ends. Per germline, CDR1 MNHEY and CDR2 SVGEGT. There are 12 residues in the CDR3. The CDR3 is CASSDRYNEQFF. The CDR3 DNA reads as TGTGCCAGCAGTGACAGGTACAATGAGCAGTTCTTC.

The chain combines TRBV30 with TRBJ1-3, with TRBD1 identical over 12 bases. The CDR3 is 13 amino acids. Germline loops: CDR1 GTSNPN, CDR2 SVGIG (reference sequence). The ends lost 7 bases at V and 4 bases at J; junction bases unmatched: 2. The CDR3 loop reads CASGQGAGNTIYF. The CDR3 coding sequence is TGTGCCTCGGGACAGGGGGCAGGAAACACCATATATTTT.

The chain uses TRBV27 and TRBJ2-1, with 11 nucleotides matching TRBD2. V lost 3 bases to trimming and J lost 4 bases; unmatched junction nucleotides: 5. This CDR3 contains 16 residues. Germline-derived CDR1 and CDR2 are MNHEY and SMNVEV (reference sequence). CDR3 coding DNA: TGTGCCAGCAGTTTTCAATCTAGCGGGGGGTACAATGAGCAGTTCTTC. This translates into CASSFQSSGGYNEQFF.

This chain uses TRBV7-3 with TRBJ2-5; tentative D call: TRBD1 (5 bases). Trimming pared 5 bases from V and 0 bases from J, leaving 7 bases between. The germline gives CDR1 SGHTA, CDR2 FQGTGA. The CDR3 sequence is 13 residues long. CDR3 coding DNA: TGTGCCAGCAGCGCGACAGACCAAGAGACCCAGTACTTC. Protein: CASSATDQETQYF.

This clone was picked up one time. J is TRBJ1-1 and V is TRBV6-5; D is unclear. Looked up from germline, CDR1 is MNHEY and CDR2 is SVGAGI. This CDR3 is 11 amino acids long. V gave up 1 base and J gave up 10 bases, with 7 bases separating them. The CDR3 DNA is TGTGCCAGCAGTTACTTCGGTTCAGCTTTCTTT. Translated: CASSYFGSAFF.

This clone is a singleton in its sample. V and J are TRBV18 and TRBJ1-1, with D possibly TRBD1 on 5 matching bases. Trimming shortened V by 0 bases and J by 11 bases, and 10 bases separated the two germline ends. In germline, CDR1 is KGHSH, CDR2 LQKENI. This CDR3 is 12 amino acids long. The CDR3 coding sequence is TGTGCCAGCTCACCACCGCAGGGAACGGCTTTCTTT. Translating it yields CASSPPQGTAFF.

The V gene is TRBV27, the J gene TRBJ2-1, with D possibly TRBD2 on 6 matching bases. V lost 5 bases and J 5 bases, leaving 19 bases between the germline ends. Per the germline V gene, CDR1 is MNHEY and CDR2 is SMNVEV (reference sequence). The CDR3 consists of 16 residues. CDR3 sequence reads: CASSQPERVRNNEQFF. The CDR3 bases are TGTGCCAGCAGTCAACCCGAGCGGGTGAGAAACAATGAGCAGTTCTTC.

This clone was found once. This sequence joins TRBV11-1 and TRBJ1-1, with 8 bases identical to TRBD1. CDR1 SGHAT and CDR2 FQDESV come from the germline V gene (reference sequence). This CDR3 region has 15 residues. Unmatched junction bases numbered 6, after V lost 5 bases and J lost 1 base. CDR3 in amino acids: CASSPRTGQNTEAFF. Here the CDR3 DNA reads TGTGCCAGCAGCCCCAGGACAGGGCAGAACACTGAAGCTTTCTTT.

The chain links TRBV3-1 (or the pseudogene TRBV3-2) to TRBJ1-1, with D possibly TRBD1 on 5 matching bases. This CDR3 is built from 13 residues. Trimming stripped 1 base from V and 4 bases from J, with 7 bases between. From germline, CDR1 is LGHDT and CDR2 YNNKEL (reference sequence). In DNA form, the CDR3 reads TGTGCCAGCAGCCAAGGCAGGGCCACTGAAGCTTTCTTT. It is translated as CASSQGRATEAFF.

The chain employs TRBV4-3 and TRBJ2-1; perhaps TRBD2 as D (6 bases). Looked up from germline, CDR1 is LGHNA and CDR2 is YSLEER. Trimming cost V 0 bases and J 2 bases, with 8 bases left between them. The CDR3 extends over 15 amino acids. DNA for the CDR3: TGCGCCAGCAGCCAAGACGGGGGTGCCTACAATGAGCAGTTCTTC. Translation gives CASSQDGGAYNEQFF.

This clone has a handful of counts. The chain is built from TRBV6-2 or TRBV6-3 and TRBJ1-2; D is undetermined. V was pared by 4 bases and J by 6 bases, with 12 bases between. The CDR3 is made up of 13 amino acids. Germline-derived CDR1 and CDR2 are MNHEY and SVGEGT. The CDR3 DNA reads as TGTGCCAGCAGTTGGGTCCCCCGGGATGGCTACACCTTC. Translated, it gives CASSWVPRDGYTF.

The CDR3 DNA reads TGCGCCAGCAGTGCAGCGGGGGCCACAGATACGCAGTATTTT. Its protein is CASSAAGATDTQYF. The chain employs TRBV10-1 and TRBJ2-3; 8 bases are a match to TRBD2. Germline CDR1 and CDR2: WNHNN and SYGVQD (reference sequence). V trimming: 4 bases; J trimming: 2 bases; junction bases outside the gene matches: 2. The CDR3 length is 14 residues.

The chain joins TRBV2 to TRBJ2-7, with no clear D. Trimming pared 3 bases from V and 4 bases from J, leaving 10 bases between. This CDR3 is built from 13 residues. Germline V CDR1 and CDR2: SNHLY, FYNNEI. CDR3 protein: CASSDSGKYEQYF. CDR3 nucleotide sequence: TGTGCCAGCAGTGATTCCGGTAAATACGAGCAGTACTTC.

The CDR3 nucleotides are TGTGCCAGCAGCGGAAACAGGGTCGGCTACACCTTC. Encoded protein: CASSGNRVGYTF. The chain carries TRBV14 and TRBJ1-2; perhaps TRBD1 as D (6 bases). Trimming removed 5 bases from V and 8 bases from J, with 12 bases in between. The CDR3 is 12 amino acids. CDR1 and CDR2 (germline): SGHDN, FVKESK. Looking up the rest from reference TRBV14 and TRBJ1-2 gives the full variable domain: EAGVTQFPSHSVIEKGQTVTLRCDPISGHDNLYWYRRVMGKEIKFLLHFVKESKQDESGMPNNRFLAERTGGTYSTLKVQPAELEDSGVYFCASSGNRVGYTFGSGTRLTVV.

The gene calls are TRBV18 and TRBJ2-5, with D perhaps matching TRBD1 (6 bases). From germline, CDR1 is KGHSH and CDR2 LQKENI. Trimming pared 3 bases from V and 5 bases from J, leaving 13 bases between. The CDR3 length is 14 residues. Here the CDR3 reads CASSPQGLGETQYF. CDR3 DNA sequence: TGTGCCAGCTCACCCCAGGGGCTGGGGGAGACCCAGTACTTC. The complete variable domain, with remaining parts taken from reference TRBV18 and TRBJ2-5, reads NAGVMQNPRHLVRRRGQEARLRCSPMKGHSHVYWYRQLPEEGLKFMVYLQKENIIDESGMPKERFSAEFPKEGPSILRIQQVVRGDSAAYFCASSPQGLGETQYFGPGTRLLVL.

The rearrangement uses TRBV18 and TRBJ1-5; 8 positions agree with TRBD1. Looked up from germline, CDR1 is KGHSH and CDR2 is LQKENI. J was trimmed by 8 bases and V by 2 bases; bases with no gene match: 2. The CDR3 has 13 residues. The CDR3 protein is CASSPGTGEPQHF. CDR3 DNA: TGTGCCAGCTCACCAGGGACAGGTGAGCCCCAGCATTTT.

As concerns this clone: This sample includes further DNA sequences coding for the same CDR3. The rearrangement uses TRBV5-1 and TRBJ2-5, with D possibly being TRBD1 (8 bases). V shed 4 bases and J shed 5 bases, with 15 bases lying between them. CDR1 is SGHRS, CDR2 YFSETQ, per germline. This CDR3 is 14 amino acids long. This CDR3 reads CASSPGQGGETQYF. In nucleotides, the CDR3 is TGCGCCAGCAGCCCTGGACAGGGAGGGGAGACCCAGTACTTC.

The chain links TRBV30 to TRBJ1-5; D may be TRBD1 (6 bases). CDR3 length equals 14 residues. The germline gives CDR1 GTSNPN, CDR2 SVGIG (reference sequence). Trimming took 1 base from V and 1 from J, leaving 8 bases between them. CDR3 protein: CAWSAGQSNQPQHF. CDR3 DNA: TGTGCCTGGAGTGCCGGACAGAGCAATCAGCCCCAGCATTTT.

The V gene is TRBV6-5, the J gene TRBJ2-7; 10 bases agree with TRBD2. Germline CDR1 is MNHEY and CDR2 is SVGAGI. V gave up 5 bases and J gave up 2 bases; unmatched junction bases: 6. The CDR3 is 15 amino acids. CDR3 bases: TGTGCCAGCAGTCTGAAGCGGGGGGGGGCCTACGAGCAGTACTTC. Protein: CASSLKRGGAYEQYF.

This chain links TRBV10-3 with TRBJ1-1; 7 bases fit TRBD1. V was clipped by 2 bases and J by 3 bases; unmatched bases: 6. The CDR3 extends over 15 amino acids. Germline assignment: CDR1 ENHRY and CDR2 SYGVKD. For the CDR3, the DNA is TGTGCCATCAGTGAGAAACAGGGGATGTACACTGAAGCTTTCTTT. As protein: CAISEKQGMYTEAFF.